This entry lists 10 T cell receptor beta chains sequenced from one sample in a study of blood T cell repertoires in COVID-19. Clones were sequenced by immunoSEQ multiplex PCR, and TCRdb holds only the in-frame ones, with some missing. The sample includes roughly 200,000 clones, approximately 85% of them seen just once. Sequencing used peripheral blood. Every receptor here comes from a woman aged 60-75 years with acute or convalescent COVID-19.

V usage is TRBV28 and J usage is TRBJ1-2, with 10 bases that match TRBD1. This CDR3 region has 13 residues. Germline V gene lookup returns CDR1 MDHEN and CDR2 SYDVKM. V was clipped by 6 bases and J by 8 bases; unmatched bases: 6. In DNA, the CDR3 is TGTGCCAGCAGCCCGACAGGGGGCAAAGGCTACACCTTC. This translates into CASSPTGGKGYTF.

The rearrangement links TRBV29-1 to TRBJ1-2; D possibly corresponds to TRBD1 (6 bases). V lost 4 bases and J lost 7, with 13 bases in between. The CDR3 totals 12 residues. Germline lookup yields CDR1 SQVTM and CDR2 ANQGSEA. CDR3 protein: CSVGQALGGYTF. The CDR3 DNA is TGCAGCGTTGGACAGGCCCTAGGTGGCTACACCTTC.

J is TRBJ2-1 and V is TRBV3-1 (or the pseudogene TRBV3-2), with 8 bases that match TRBD2. Germline V gives CDR1 LGHDT, CDR2 YNNKEL (reference sequence). V shed 6 bases, J shed 2 bases, and the junction held 6 bases outside the gene matches. This CDR3 is 15 amino acids long. The CDR3 nucleotides are TGTGCCAGCAGGTCTAGCGGGCCCGCCTACAATGAGCAGTTCTTC. It codes for CASRSSGPAYNEQFF.

CDR3 nucleotides: TGTGCCAGCAGCCAAGATCGCGGGCCCGCCTACGAGCAGTACTTC. Its translation is CASSQDRGPAYEQYF. The V gene is TRBV3-1 (or the pseudogene TRBV3-2), the J gene TRBJ2-7; the D gene is possibly TRBD2 (5 bases). V was pared by 0 bases and J by 2 bases, with 11 bases between. Germline V gene lookup returns CDR1 LGHDT and CDR2 YNNKEL (reference sequence). This CDR3 contains 15 residues.

This chain uses TRBV12-3 or TRBV12-4 with TRBJ1-6; D is undetermined. V was shortened by 3 bases and J by 7 bases, with 4 bases between the two germline ends. This CDR3 is 12 amino acids long. The CDR3 sequence is CASSFGNSPLHF. Here the CDR3 DNA reads TGTGCCAGCAGTTTCGGGAATTCACCCCTCCACTTT.

This clone was picked up a small number of times. The chain employs TRBV4-2 and TRBJ2-1; TRBD2 matches 12 bases. In germline, CDR1 is LGHNA, CDR2 YNFKEQ. The CDR3 contains 14 residues. The ends lost 3 bases at V and 6 bases at J; junction bases unmatched: 0. For the CDR3, the DNA is TGTGCCAGCAGCCAGACTAGCGGGAGCAATGAGCAGTTCTTC. Protein: CASSQTSGSNEQFF.

The chain carries TRBV19 and TRBJ2-3, with unresolved D. The CDR3 is 15 amino acids. From germline, CDR1 is LNHDA and CDR2 SQIVND (reference sequence). Between the trimmed V and J ends, which lost 2 bases and 3 bases, there was a span of 12 bases. CDR3 coding DNA: TGTGCCAGTAGTATAACGGTCGGTAGAACAGATACGCAGTATTTT. It encodes CASSITVGRTDTQYF.

This clone was seen only once. The rearrangement joins TRBV5-1 to TRBJ1-2; D is possibly TRBD1 (6 bases). V lost 3 bases to trimming and J lost 8 bases, with 14 bases between them. The V gene's germline CDR1 is SGHRS and CDR2 YFSETQ. The CDR3 is 13 amino acids. The CDR3 reads CASSSGTLGGYTF. CDR3 DNA: TGCGCCAGCAGCTCCGGGACACTCGGGGGCTACACCTTC.

The CDR3 DNA reads as TGTGCCAGCACCACCTCCGGAGCCTCTGGAAACACCATATATTTT. Translated: CASTTSGASGNTIYF. The chain uses TRBV28 and TRBJ1-3; no definite D call. Germline V gene sequence: CDR1 MDHEN, CDR2 SYDVKM. Between the trimmed V and J ends, which lost 7 bases and 0 bases, there was a span of 13 bases. CDR3 length: 15 amino acids.

This clone was seen only once. The J gene is TRBJ2-2, the V gene TRBV25-1, with TRBD1 identical over 8 bases. Germline V lookup: CDR1 MGHDK, CDR2 SYGVNS. V was clipped by 3 bases and J by 0 bases; unmatched bases: 6. CDR3 size: 17 residues. CDR3 in amino acids: CASSESTGVANTGELFF. The CDR3 DNA is TGTGCCAGCAGTGAGTCGACAGGGGTAGCGAACACCGGGGAGCTGTTTTTT.